The next 25 T cell receptor beta chains were all read from a single sample in a study of cytomegalovirus exposure and HLA in healthy donors. Clones were sequenced by immunoSEQ multiplex PCR, and TCRdb holds only the in-frame ones, with some missing. The sample lists about 120,000 clones, over 75% occurring once. The sequenced sample consisted of PBMCs. The receptors here all came from a woman aged 30 to 39 in good health and CMV-seronegative.

The chain uses TRBV28 and TRBJ1-1, with TRBD1 matching over 7 bases. Trimming at V came to 8 bases and at J to 0 bases, leaving 3 bases not matched to a gene. The CDR3 is made up of 13 amino acids. Germline assignment: CDR1 MDHEN and CDR2 SYDVKM. CDR3 amino acids: CASGTGVNTEAFF. The CDR3 DNA follows: TGTGCCAGCGGAACAGGGGTGAACACTGAAGCTTTCTTT.

The chain carries TRBV19 and TRBJ2-7; 7 nucleotides match TRBD1. With 6 bases clipped from V and 3 bases from J, the junction kept 11 bases outside the gene matches. The CDR3 contains 15 residues. The germline CDR1 and CDR2 sequences are LNHDA and SQIVND (reference sequence). The CDR3 here is CASSVAGTVDYEQYF. Written as DNA, the CDR3 is TGTGCCAGTAGCGTTGCCGGGACAGTAGACTACGAGCAGTACTTC.

The gene calls are TRBV28 and TRBJ1-2; the match to TRBD1 covers 7 bases. CDR1 MDHEN and CDR2 SYDVKM come from the germline V gene. V gave up 8 bases and J gave up 9 bases; unmatched junction bases: 6. The CDR3 extends over 11 amino acids. The CDR3 sequence: CASRDSESYTF. DNA of the CDR3: TGTGCCAGCCGGGACAGCGAGAGCTACACCTTC.

V gene TRBV6-1 combines with J gene TRBJ2-2; 8 nucleotides match TRBD2. The CDR3 runs to 15 residues. Germline assignment: CDR1 MNHNS and CDR2 SASEGT. V trimming: 8 bases; J trimming: 5 bases; junction bases outside the gene matches: 10. As DNA, the CDR3 is TGTGCCAGCGAGATTAGCGGGGTATCGACCGGGGAGCTGTTTTTT. Protein sequence: CASEISGVSTGELFF.

The V call is TRBV6-5, the J call TRBJ1-1, with 7 bases aligning to TRBD1. J lost 5 bases, V lost 7 bases, and 4 bases had no gene match. Germline CDR1 MNHEY, CDR2 SVGAGI. The CDR3 contains 12 residues. CDR3 in amino acids: CASTTGETEAFF. The CDR3 coding sequence is TGTGCCAGCACCACAGGGGAAACTGAAGCTTTCTTT.

The V gene is TRBV11-2, the J gene TRBJ2-7; D remains unclear. V dropped 2 bases and J dropped 0 bases, with 11 bases sitting between them. The germline CDR1 and CDR2 sequences are SGHAT and FQNNGV. This CDR3 has 15 residues. The CDR3 nucleotides are TGTGCCAGCAGCTTATTGACACTGGGCTCCTACGAGCAGTACTTC. It codes for CASSLLTLGSYEQYF. Full variable domain (outside the CDR3, taken from reference TRBV11-2 and TRBJ2-7): EAGVAQSPRYKIIEKRQSVAFWCNPISGHATLYWYQQILGQGPKLLIQFQNNGVVDDSQLPKDRFSAERLKGVDSTLKIQPAKLEDSAVYLCASSLLTLGSYEQYFGPGTRLTVT.

The rearrangement links TRBV20-1 to TRBJ2-1, with D possibly TRBD2 on 5 matching bases. CDR1 and CDR2 from the germline V gene are DFQATT and SNEGSKA (reference sequence). V lost 6 bases and J lost 7, with 10 bases in between. The CDR3 has 11 amino acids. CDR3 sequence reads: CSAYSGNEQFF. Written as DNA, the CDR3 is TGCAGTGCGTATTCGGGGAATGAGCAGTTCTTC.

This rearrangement joins TRBV10-2 to TRBJ1-2, with 9 positions matching TRBD1. The CDR3 consists of 13 residues. Germline CDR1 reads WSHSY; CDR2 reads SAAADI. The ends lost 6 bases at V and 11 bases at J; junction bases unmatched: 10. The CDR3 region has the DNA TGCGCCAGCAGGGGACAGGGACTAATTAAGTACACCTTC. Protein product: CASRGQGLIKYTF.

J is TRBJ1-1 and V is TRBV6-6; 7 positions match TRBD1. The CDR3 is made up of 15 amino acids. After removal of 0 bases from V and 0 bases from J, the junction contained 1 base not matched to a gene. The germline gives CDR1 MNHNY, CDR2 SVGAGI (reference sequence). The CDR3 is CASSYSTGMNTEAFF. CDR3 nucleotides: TGTGCCAGCAGTTACTCGACAGGGATGAACACTGAAGCTTTCTTT.

Written as DNA, the CDR3 is TGTGCCACCAGCAAGGGGAATCAGCCCCAGCATTTT. Encoded protein: CATSKGNQPQHF. This chain connects TRBV15 to TRBJ1-5; D may be TRBD1 (5 bases). V lost 4 bases and J lost 4, with 5 bases in between. Germline lookup yields CDR1 LNHNV and CDR2 YYDKDF (reference sequence). This CDR3 comprises 12 residues.

In this sample, this clone turned up once. The chain links TRBV7-9 to TRBJ2-1; D is perhaps TRBD2 (6 bases). The CDR3 runs to 12 residues. In germline, CDR1 is SEHNR, CDR2 FQNEAQ (reference sequence). Trimming took off 2 bases at V and 15 bases at J, with 14 bases between the two ends. CDR3 residues: CASSLSGLAVFF. The CDR3 nucleotides read TGTGCCAGCAGCTTAAGCGGGTTAGCGGTGTTCTTC.

This clone turned up a few times. V is TRBV10-3 and J is TRBJ2-5, with TRBD2 identical over 7 bases. CDR1 and CDR2 from the germline V gene are ENHRY and SYGVKD. Trimming at V came to 3 bases and at J to 5 bases, leaving 6 bases not matched to a gene. The CDR3 loop spans 14 amino acids. The CDR3 region has the DNA TGTGCCATCAGTGAAAAACTAGCGACCGAGACCCAGTACTTC. Protein sequence: CAISEKLATETQYF.

The chain recombines TRBV6-6 with TRBJ1-1; the match to TRBD1 covers 9 bases. The CDR3 consists of 15 residues. The V segment lost 6 bases and the J segment 4 bases; nucleotides outside the gene matches: 9. Germline CDR1 reads MNHNY; CDR2 reads SVGAGI (reference sequence). CDR3 region: CASRSRGQGATEAFF. The CDR3 nucleotides are TGTGCCAGCAGATCTCGGGGACAGGGAGCCACTGAAGCTTTCTTT.

This clone was found a few times. V is TRBV14 and J is TRBJ2-2, with a tentative D call TRBD2 (6 bases). Deletions cut 4 bases from V and 2 bases from J, with 14 bases between. The germline gives CDR1 SGHDN, CDR2 FVKESK. The CDR3 runs to 16 residues. In DNA, the CDR3 is TGTGCCAGCAGCCCCAGGCCGGGACTTAACACCGGGGAGCTGTTTTTT. Its protein is CASSPRPGLNTGELFF.

The chain has TRBV14 and TRBJ1-1; TRBD1 aligns across 8 bases. The CDR3 totals 17 residues. The V gene end was trimmed by 3 bases and the J gene end by 2 bases; junction bases not matched to a gene: 11. Germline CDR1 is SGHDN and CDR2 is FVKESK. CDR3 nucleotide sequence: TGTGCCAGCAGCCAGGCGACAGGGGCCCGATACAACACTGAAGCTTTCTTT. As protein: CASSQATGARYNTEAFF.

Here the CDR3 DNA reads TGTGCCAGCAGTGACTCTTCACCGGCCGTAGGGAGAGCTGGAAACACCATATATTTT. Translating gives CASSDSSPAVGRAGNTIYF. This rearrangement joins TRBV6-4 to TRBJ1-3; D is unclear. CDR1 and CDR2 from the germline V gene are MRHNA and SNTAGT. The CDR3 contains 19 residues. V was clipped by 0 bases and J by 2 bases, with 20 bases between them.

This clone was found many times. This chain joins TRBV19 and TRBJ1-2; D remains ambiguous. CDR3 length: 14 amino acids. Germline assignment: CDR1 LNHDA and CDR2 SQIVND (reference sequence). The V and J ends lost 0 bases and 0 bases respectively, with 5 bases between them. The CDR3 bases are TGTGCCAGTAGTATAGATCCAGCTAACTATGGCTACACCTTC. It codes for CASSIDPANYGYTF.

The CDR3 region is CASSVSPQRGGGIYEQYF. The CDR3, as DNA: TGTGCCAGCAGCGTAAGCCCCCAACGCGGGGGGGGGATCTACGAGCAGTACTTC. This chain links TRBV9 with TRBJ2-7; TRBD2 matches 9 bases. The CDR3 spans 18 residues. V lost 1 base, J lost 3 bases, and 14 bases stayed unmatched. Germline values: CDR1 SGDLS, CDR2 YYNGEE.

V is TRBV11-1 and J is TRBJ1-3; the match to TRBD1 covers 7 bases. The CDR3 length is 17 residues. CDR1 and CDR2 from the germline V gene are SGHAT and FQDESV (reference sequence). J gave up 0 bases and V 5 bases, and 10 bases lay outside the gene matches. The CDR3 here is CASSLTTGSFSGNTIYF. In DNA, the CDR3 is TGTGCCAGCAGCCTCACGACAGGGTCGTTCTCTGGAAACACCATATATTTT.

The V call is TRBV4-2, the J call TRBJ2-7; no clear D gene. The germline CDR1 and CDR2 sequences are LGHNA and YNFKEQ. The V end was cut by 6 bases, the J end by 2 bases, with 17 bases between. This CDR3 has 15 amino acids. CDR3 nucleotide sequence: TGTGCCAGCAGACTTCGACCGACACAAACCTACGAGCAGTACTTC. Its translation: CASRLRPTQTYEQYF.

CDR3 nucleotides: TGTGCCAGTAGTATAGTCGGGGACCCTGCGGGGTACTACGAGCAGTACTTC. It translates to CASSIVGDPAGYYEQYF. The V call is TRBV19, the J call TRBJ2-7; D may be TRBD2 (6 bases). CDR1 and CDR2 (germline): LNHDA, SQIVND (reference sequence). The ends were cut back, 1 base at V and 3 bases at J, with 19 bases in the middle. This CDR3 comprises 17 residues.

The J gene is TRBJ1-1, the V gene TRBV5-1, with D possibly being TRBD1 (6 bases). The CDR3 is 17 residues long. The V end was cut by 0 bases, the J end by 1 base, with 16 bases between. Germline V gene lookup returns CDR1 SGHRS and CDR2 YFSETQ. CDR3 protein: CASSLGDRPGGNTEAFF. CDR3 DNA: TGCGCCAGCAGCTTGGGTGACAGGCCCGGTGGGAACACTGAAGCTTTCTTT.

The rearrangement joins TRBV6-1 to TRBJ2-1; a weak D match, TRBD1 (6 bases). The CDR3 sequence is 18 residues long. Germline V gene sequence: CDR1 MNHNS, CDR2 SASEGT. V was pared by 2 bases and J by 0 bases, with 17 bases between. This CDR3 reads CASSEYWGRVSSYNEQFF. CDR3 sequence (DNA): TGTGCCAGCAGTGAATACTGGGGGCGAGTTTCCTCCTACAATGAGCAGTTCTTC.

The chain is built from TRBV29-1 and TRBJ1-1; D perhaps matches TRBD1 (5 bases). V was cut by 0 bases and J by 3 bases, with 17 bases left in between. This CDR3 has 16 amino acids. The V gene's germline CDR1 is SQVTM and CDR2 ANQGSEA. In DNA, the CDR3 is TGCAGCGTTGAAGACGGACGCGGGGGTGCCGACACTGAAGCTTTCTTT. Protein: CSVEDGRGGADTEAFF.

The chain carries TRBV19 and TRBJ2-7; 7 bases agree with TRBD1. The CDR3 is 15 residues long. CDR1 is LNHDA and CDR2 is SQIVND in the germline V gene (reference sequence). Trimming at V came to 5 bases and at J to 6 bases, leaving 13 bases not matched to a gene. Here the CDR3 DNA reads TGTGCCAGTAGTGCAAGGGGGCTGTCCTCGGGCGAGCAGTACTTC. It specifies CASSARGLSSGEQYF.